This entry lists 24 T cell receptor beta chains sequenced from one sample in a study of blood T cell repertoires in COVID-19. The table came from immunoSEQ multiplex PCR; TCRdb's copy has only in-frame clones and leaves some out. The table lists 150,000 to 200,000 clones, more than 85% of them singletons. The sequencing sample was made of peripheral blood. Source of these receptors: a man in his 70s with active or convalescent COVID-19.

The chain employs TRBV19 and TRBJ1-6, with D possibly TRBD1 on 5 matching bases. Trimming left V 10 bases short and J 9 bases short, with 19 bases between. CDR3 length equals 14 residues. Germline V lookup: CDR1 LNHDA, CDR2 SQIVND (reference sequence). CDR3 amino acids: CATSEQALGSPLHF. The DNA of the CDR3 is TGTGCCACATCGGAACAGGCCCTCGGTTCACCCCTCCACTTT.

J is TRBJ1-5 and V is TRBV25-1; tentatively, D is TRBD1 (5 bases). V lost 6 bases and J lost 2, with 11 bases in between. The CDR3 extends over 14 amino acids. Per germline, CDR1 MGHDK and CDR2 SYGVNS. CDR3 DNA sequence: TGTGCCAGCAGCGGGTTAGGGGGCAATCAGCCCCAGCATTTT. This codes for CASSGLGGNQPQHF.

The J gene is TRBJ1-1, the V gene TRBV27; maybe TRBD1 (5 bases). The CDR3 is made up of 11 amino acids. CDR1 and CDR2 (germline): MNHEY, SMNVEV (reference sequence). V was trimmed by 11 bases and J by 1 base, leaving 8 bases between them. CDR3 sequence: CAVGGNTEAFF. CDR3 in DNA: TGTGCCGTGGGGGGGAACACTGAAGCTTTCTTT.

The chain links TRBV7-8 to TRBJ2-3; 11 bases agree with TRBD2. V lost 5 bases to trimming and J lost 3 bases; unmatched junction nucleotides: 16. The CDR3 extends over 19 amino acids. The V gene's germline CDR1 is SGHVS and CDR2 FQNEAQ. CDR3 in amino acids: CASSVWEGSGRERTDTQYF. In nucleotides, the CDR3 is TGTGCCAGCAGCGTTTGGGAGGGTAGCGGGAGGGAGAGGACAGATACGCAGTATTTT.

The table lists this clone with a few counts. The J gene is TRBJ1-5, the V gene TRBV28, with TRBD1 matching 8 bases. This CDR3 region has 16 residues. J was trimmed by 5 bases and V by 6 bases; bases with no gene match: 12. Germline V CDR1 and CDR2: MDHEN, SYDVKM. The chain's CDR3 is CASSQSTGVKDQPQHF. The CDR3, as DNA: TGTGCCAGCAGCCAATCGACAGGGGTAAAGGATCAGCCCCAGCATTTT.

V and J are TRBV25-1 and TRBJ1-6; unclear D gene. Looked up from germline, CDR1 is MGHDK and CDR2 is SYGVNS. The CDR3 extends over 14 amino acids. Trimming left V 6 bases short and J 4 bases short, with 10 bases between. The CDR3 DNA is TGTGCCAGCAGCCAGACAAGTTATAATTCACCCCTCCACTTT. Amino acid sequence: CASSQTSYNSPLHF.

The genes are TRBV20-1 and TRBJ2-7, with a possible D match to TRBD2 (5 bases). The CDR3 has 11 amino acids. Trimming took off 6 bases at V and 6 bases at J, with 12 bases between the two ends. Germline V gene data show CDR1 as DFQATT and CDR2 as SNEGSKA (reference sequence). CDR3 sequence: CSARSGFEQYF. CDR3 coding DNA: TGCAGTGCCCGCAGCGGTTTCGAGCAGTACTTC.

CDR3 DNA sequence: TGTGCCAGCAGCTTAGGCGCGGGGGGGCCTGATGAGCAGTTCTTC. Translation gives CASSLGAGGPDEQFF. The genes are TRBV11-3 and TRBJ2-1; 9 bases are a match to TRBD2. V trimming: 1 base; J trimming: 8 bases; junction bases outside the gene matches: 6. In germline, CDR1 is SGHNT, CDR2 YENEEA. The CDR3 is 15 amino acids.

The gene calls are TRBV7-2 and TRBJ2-1; 8 bases are a match to TRBD1. This CDR3 has 18 residues. Germline assignment: CDR1 SGHTA and CDR2 FQGNSA. The junction had 17 bases not matched to a gene; V was cut back by 2 bases and J by 8 bases. CDR3 amino acids: CASSLTEIWTGWIDEQFF. CDR3 nucleotide sequence: TGTGCCAGCAGCTTAACGGAGATTTGGACAGGGTGGATCGATGAGCAGTTCTTC.

The chain combines TRBV30 with TRBJ1-2; the match to TRBD1 covers 7 bases. Germline V lookup: CDR1 GTSNPN, CDR2 SVGIG (reference sequence). J gave up 6 bases and V 0 bases, and 4 bases lay outside the gene matches. This CDR3 has 13 residues. The CDR3 loop reads CAWSVQGRNGYTF. The CDR3 nucleotides are TGTGCCTGGAGTGTACAGGGGAGGAATGGCTACACCTTC.

The chain is built from TRBV28 and TRBJ2-1; possibly TRBD2 for D (6 bases). The ends were cut back, 3 bases at V and 10 bases at J, with 25 bases in the middle. The CDR3 sequence is 17 residues long. Germline V gene lookup returns CDR1 MDHEN and CDR2 SYDVKM. The CDR3 nucleotides are TGTGCCAGCAGTTTCCCCAGACTAGTCCTGCTGAGGGCGGAGCAGTTCTTC. It translates to CASSFPRLVLLRAEQFF.

This chain uses TRBV5-8 with TRBJ1-5; 9 bases map to TRBD1. V shed 7 bases and J 2 bases; nucleotides not matched to a gene: 7. CDR1 and CDR2 from the germline V gene are SGHTS and YDEGEE. The CDR3 length is 15 residues. The CDR3 DNA sequence: TGTGCCAGCTTTGGGACAGGGCGGGGCAATCAGCCCCAGCATTTT. Its translation: CASFGTGRGNQPQHF.

The chain links TRBV5-1 to TRBJ1-1; unclear D gene. Deletions cut 0 bases from V and 1 base from J, with 7 bases between. The CDR3 totals 14 residues. Looked up from germline, CDR1 is SGHRS and CDR2 is YFSETQ. CDR3: CASSLGSGNTEAFF. The CDR3 nucleotides are TGCGCCAGCAGCTTGGGTTCGGGGAACACTGAAGCTTTCTTT.

This chain connects TRBV7-2 to TRBJ2-1; D uncertain. Germline CDR1 is SGHTA and CDR2 is FQGNSA. CDR3 size: 15 residues. Trimming removed 7 bases from V and 1 base from J, with 14 bases in between. The CDR3 region is CASTPSSGSYNEQFF. The CDR3 DNA follows: TGTGCCAGCACCCCCTCCAGTGGTTCCTACAATGAGCAGTTCTTC.

A word on this clone: At one of its ends the junction is not consistent with the germline gene, which may arise from a read error. The rearrangement joins TRBV11-2 to TRBJ2-3; D is perhaps TRBD2 (7 bases). The CDR3 spans 15 residues. Germline CDR1 reads SGHAT; CDR2 reads FQNNGV. The CDR3 sequence is CASSLKGGGTDTQYF. The CDR3, as DNA: TGTGCCAGCAGCTTAAAGGGGGGGGGCACCGATACGCAGTATTTT.

V and J are TRBV10-3 and TRBJ2-7; the match to TRBD1 covers 8 bases. Germline V gives CDR1 ENHRY, CDR2 SYGVKD. Germline trimming cut 11 bases from V and 3 bases from J; bases unmatched to any gene: 6. The CDR3 sequence is 12 residues long. CDR3: CASRTGSYEQYF. The DNA of the CDR3 is TGTGCCTCCCGGACAGGGAGCTACGAGCAGTACTTC.

V usage is TRBV19 and J usage is TRBJ1-2, with D possibly being TRBD1 (6 bases). Deletions cut 6 bases from V and 4 bases from J, with 12 bases between. The CDR3 spans 13 residues. In germline, CDR1 is LNHDA, CDR2 SQIVND (reference sequence). This CDR3 reads CASRSTGIYGYTF. The CDR3 DNA reads as TGTGCCAGTAGAAGCACAGGGATCTATGGCTACACCTTC.

V and J are TRBV19 and TRBJ2-2; D call uncertain. Trimming took 0 bases from V and 1 from J, leaving 3 bases between them. The CDR3 is made up of 14 amino acids. Germline V lookup: CDR1 LNHDA, CDR2 SQIVND (reference sequence). CDR3 sequence reads: CASSIDRNTGELFF. The CDR3 DNA reads as TGTGCCAGTAGTATAGACAGGAACACCGGGGAGCTGTTTTTT.

The chain employs TRBV24-1 and TRBJ2-3; 14 nucleotides align to TRBD2. The length of the CDR3 is 19 residues. Germline CDR1 and CDR2: KGHDR and SFDVKD. The V segment lost 5 bases and the J segment 2 bases; nucleotides outside the gene matches: 11. The CDR3 DNA reads TGTGCCACCAGTGCTAGATTAGGACTAGCGGGGGGAGCCACAGATACGCAGTATTTT. Amino acids: CATSARLGLAGGATDTQYF.

The genes are TRBV7-6 and TRBJ1-5, with 7 bases matching TRBD1. CDR1 and CDR2 (germline): SGHVS, FNYEAQ. There are 16 residues in the CDR3. Trimming removed 5 bases from V and 4 bases from J; junction bases left unmatched: 11. The CDR3 protein is CASSPCKGAFNQPQHF. In DNA, the CDR3 is TGTGCCAGCAGCCCGTGTAAGGGGGCTTTTAATCAGCCCCAGCATTTT.

The rearrangement links TRBV7-2 to TRBJ1-5, with no clear D. V gave up 5 bases and J gave up 0 bases, with 8 bases separating them. The germline CDR1 and CDR2 sequences are SGHTA and FQGNSA. The CDR3 runs to 14 residues. CDR3 sequence reads: CASSIRNSNQPQHF. DNA of the CDR3: TGTGCCAGCAGCATCAGAAATAGCAATCAGCCCCAGCATTTT.

The chain recombines TRBV5-1 with TRBJ2-2; weak D call: TRBD1 (5 bases). Germline loops: CDR1 SGHRS, CDR2 YFSETQ. Trimming left V 1 base short and J 1 base short, with 5 bases between. There are 14 residues in the CDR3. The DNA for the CDR3 is TGCGCCAGCAGCTTGCAGGGGAACACCGGGGAGCTGTTTTTT. Translated: CASSLQGNTGELFF.

The chain recombines TRBV7-2 with TRBJ2-3, with TRBD2 matching 15 bases. Unmatched junction bases numbered 1, after V lost 1 base and J lost 8 bases. Germline lookup yields CDR1 SGHTA and CDR2 FQGNSA. CDR3 size: 15 residues. The CDR3 region is CASSLGTSGGVTQYF. Written as DNA, the CDR3 is TGTGCCAGCAGCTTAGGGACTAGCGGGGGGGTTACGCAGTATTTT.

The genes are TRBV15 and TRBJ1-4, with D uncertain. This CDR3 spans 18 amino acids. V was clipped by 1 base and J by 10 bases, with 25 bases between them. Germline CDR1 reads LNHNV; CDR2 reads YYDKDF (reference sequence). CDR3 sequence (DNA): TGTGCCACCAGCAGAGGAGTGGCCCTCTCGGGTGGATTTGGAAAACTGTTTTTT. Residues: CATSRGVALSGGFGKLFF. Combining the CDR3 with reference TRBV15 and TRBJ1-4 gives the whole variable domain DAMVIQNPRYQVTQFGKPVTLSCSQTLNHNVMYWYQQKSSQAPKLLFHYYDKDFNNEADTPDNFQSRRPNTSFCFLDIRSPGLGDTAMYLCATSRGVALSGGFGKLFFGSGTQLSVL.